The source of this T cell receptor beta chain is a study of CD8 T cells in Susac syndrome. General study findings and limits: Acknowledgment was made by the study that its TCR sequencing and HLA analysis involved a relatively small number of individuals.

The V gene's germline CDR1 is KGHSH and CDR2 LQKENI. Unmatched junction bases numbered 9, after V lost 2 bases and J lost 6 bases. The length of the CDR3 is 17 residues. Concerning this clonotype itself: Its antigen is not identified.

Random-hexamer reverse transcription was applied to about 0.5 to 1 ug RNA. The CDR3 of TCR beta was amplified by immunoSEQ multiplex PCR across 54 Vbeta and 13 Jbeta. TCRdb called the immunoSEQ multiplex PCR reads again in MiXCR, with one record for every CDR3 protein. The sample lists roughly 130,000 distinct CDR3 sequences; 90% to 95% were seen once. Sequencing targeted TCR beta in T cells from blood (CD8+ and CD4+). Purification of the CD8+ and CD4+ T cells relied on negative isolation, and TEMRA cells underwent FACS enrichment. The sample consisted of CD4+ T cells from PBMCs. The sequence was collected from a human donor in good health. The J gene is TRBJ2-1, the V gene TRBV18, with TRBD1 matching 11 bases. CDR3 in DNA: TGTGCCAGCTCACCATATTCGGGGACAGGGGGTCCCAATGAGCAGTTCTTC. This encodes CASSPYSGTGGPNEQFF.